This T cell receptor (beta chain) is drawn from a study of blood T cell repertoires in COVID-19. Overall study context: There were acute and convalescent COVID-19 samples, and they came from the United States, Italy and Spain. PBMCs, B-cell-depleted T cells, or T cells were the source of the cDNA or gDNA that made up the material.

The germline V and J ends were trimmed by 3 bases and 1 base, with 7 bases remaining between them. The germline CDR1 and CDR2 sequences are LNHDA and SQIVND (reference sequence). This CDR3 is 14 amino acids long. Data came from immunoSEQ multiplex PCR; TCRdb stores just in-frame clones and leaves some out. The sample has about 370,000 clones; around 89% are singletons. The specimen was peripheral blood. The origin of this receptor is a man between 18 and 29 years old with active or convalescent COVID-19. This chain uses TRBV19 with TRBJ1-5; D is ambiguous. The CDR3 spells CASSIVPSNQPQHF. The CDR3 region has the DNA TGTGCCAGTAGTATCGTCCCGAGCAATCAGCCCCAGCATTTT. The whole variable domain, remainder taken from reference TRBV19 and TRBJ1-5, is DGGITQSPKYLFRKEGQNVTLSCEQNLNHDAMYWYRQDPGQGLRLIYYSQIVNDFQKGDIAEGYSVSREKKESFPLTVTSAQKNPTAFYLCASSIVPSNQPQHFGDGTRLSIL.